The rows below give T cell receptor beta chains drawn from one sample of a study of blood T cell repertoires in COVID-19. TCRdb's copy holds only in-frame clones and misses some; the assay was immunoSEQ multiplex PCR. The data show 45,000 to 75,000 clones, roughly 88% seen once. Sequenced: peripheral blood. Receptor source: a man in his 60s with acute or convalescent COVID-19. Each CDR3 is given with its conserved first and last residue. A D gene is named only where the DNA matches it firmly. Clone size is stated in some rows and not others, as once, few, many or a class when expanded.

18	TRBD2	TRBV18	-	TRBJ2-1	CASSPGMGLAQKGDEQFF	TGTGCCAGCTCACCAGGGATGGGACTAGCCCAAAAGGGGGATGAGCAGTTCTTC
12	TRBD1	TRBV29-1	-	TRBJ2-5	CSVSQGAETQYF	TGCAGCGTATCTCAGGGGGCAGAGACCCAGTACTTC
18	TRBD1	TRBV11-2	-	TRBJ1-6	CASSLARDSAAPSSALHF	TGTGCCAGCAGCTTAGCCCGGGACAGCGCCGCACCCAGTAGTGCCCTCCACTTT
14	TRBD2	TRBV28	-	TRBJ2-1	CASSSRTSSNEQFF	TGTGCCAGCAGTTCTCGGACTAGTTCTAATGAGCAGTTCTTC
14	-	TRBV19	-	TRBJ1-2	CASSKDRSSHGYTF	TGTGCCAGTAGTAAGGACAGAAGTTCGCATGGCTACACCTTC
16	TRBD2	TRBV19	-	TRBJ2-1	CASRDSSGTSRNEQFF	TGTGCCAGTAGAGACTCTAGCGGGACGTCTCGGAATGAGCAGTTCTTC
23	TRBD1	TRBV5-1	-	TRBJ1-2	CASSLARASPGQGGSNPNYGYTF	TGCGCCAGCAGCTTGGCCAGGGCCTCACCGGGACAGGGTGGTTCTAACCCTAACTATGGCTACACCTTC
16	TRBD1	TRBV28	-	TRBJ2-7	CASSRDYRDREYEQYF	TGTGCCAGCAGTCGTGACTACCGGGACAGGGAGTACGAGCAGTACTTC
14	-	TRBV27	-	TRBJ1-2	CASSLKQGPYGYTF	TGTGCCAGCAGCCTAAAACAGGGTCCCTATGGCTACACCTTC
15	TRBD1	TRBV27	-	TRBJ1-4	CASSLHRGLSEKLFF	TGTGCCAGCAGTTTACACAGGGGGCTTAGTGAAAAACTGTTTTTT
12	-	TRBV12-3/TRBV12-4	-	TRBJ2-3	CASSPSGDTQYF	TGTGCCAGCAGTCCGTCAGGAGATACGCAGTATTTT
13	TRBD1	TRBV10-3	-	TRBJ1-2	CATTGTANYGYTF	TGTGCCACCACCGGGACAGCTAACTATGGCTACACCTTC
15	TRBD1	TRBV3-1/TRBV3-2	once	TRBJ1-1	CASSQDNRGNTEAFF	TGTGCCAGCAGCCAAGATAACAGGGGTAACACTGAAGCTTTCTTT
14	TRBD2	TRBV20-1	-	TRBJ2-1	CSASSTSGSREQFF	TGCAGTGCTAGTTCGACTAGCGGGAGCCGGGAGCAGTTCTTC
16	TRBD2	TRBV13	-	TRBJ2-5	CASSFGLAGAIETQYF	TGTGCCAGCAGCTTCGGACTAGCGGGAGCCATTGAGACCCAGTACTTC
14	-	TRBV7-9	-	TRBJ2-5	CASSSSAQGRGQYF	TGTGCCAGCAGCTCGTCGGCGCAAGGAAGAGGCCAGTACTTC
11	-	TRBV30	-	TRBJ2-7	CACRGTYEQYF	TGTGCCTGCAGGGGTACCTACGAGCAGTACTTC
13	-	TRBV20-1	-	TRBJ2-1	CSASSWPRNEQFF	TGCAGTGCTAGTTCGTGGCCCCGAAATGAGCAGTTCTTC
15	TRBD2	TRBV10-2	-	TRBJ2-1	CASSEASGSSNEQFF	TGCGCCAGCAGTGAGGCTAGCGGGAGCTCCAATGAGCAGTTCTTC
17	TRBD1	TRBV3-1/TRBV3-2	-	TRBJ1-6	CASSQWDRDSYNSPLHF	TGTGCCAGCAGCCAATGGGACAGGGACTCCTATAATTCACCCCTCCACTTT
15	-	TRBV5-1	-	TRBJ2-3	CASSLPGSSTDTQYF	TGCGCCAGCAGCTTGCCCGGGAGCAGCACAGATACGCAGTATTTT
14	-	TRBV19	-	TRBJ2-1	CASSIRLMGNEQFF	TGTGCCAGTAGTATTAGACTAATGGGGAATGAGCAGTTCTTC
14	-	TRBV5-1	-	TRBJ2-5	CASSRDRRQETQYF	TGCGCCAGCAGCAGAGACAGGAGGCAAGAGACCCAGTACTTC
16	-	TRBV2	once	TRBJ1-6	CASSEAGRRANSPLHF	TGTGCCAGCAGTGAAGCTGGTCGCAGGGCGAATTCACCCCTCCACTTT
11	-	TRBV12-3/TRBV12-4	-	TRBJ1-1	CASSFRTEAFF	TGTGCCAGCAGTTTCAGGACTGAAGCTTTCTTT
15	-	TRBV24-1	-	TRBJ1-1	CATSAGGAGNTEAFF	TGTGCCACCAGTGCGGGGGGCGCGGGGAACACTGAAGCTTTCTTT
12	-	TRBV12-3/TRBV12-4	once	TRBJ1-1	CASSVGLVGAFF	TGTGCCAGCAGTGTGGGACTAGTCGGGGCTTTCTTT
14	-	TRBV6-5	few	TRBJ1-2	CASSPRVGYYGYTF	TGTGCCAGCAGCCCCAGGGTGGGGTACTATGGCTACACCTTC
13	TRBD1	TRBV29-1	once	TRBJ2-7	CSVGNRGSYEQYF	TGCAGCGTTGGAAACAGGGGTTCCTACGAGCAGTACTTC
15	-	TRBV6-5	-	TRBJ1-6	CASSYSPGQGSPLHF	TGTGCCAGCAGTTACTCGCCAGGTCAGGGTTCACCCCTCCACTTT
17	TRBD2	TRBV4-1	-	TRBJ2-6	CASSQFGGGSGANVLTF	TGCGCCAGCAGCCAATTTGGCGGGGGTTCTGGGGCCAACGTCCTGACTTTC